This T cell receptor beta chain was found in a study of T cells expressing NK-cell markers. The wider study: Underlying the TCR beta repertoires were sorted CD3+CD56+NKG2C+, CD3+CD56+NKG2C- and CD3+CD56-NKG2C+ T cells. Serological testing identified seven of the eight sequenced donors as HCMV-seropositive and one as seronegative.

About this clonotype itself: Its antigen is still unknown.

This CDR3 has 11 residues. The germline V gene encodes CDR1 SQVTM and CDR2 ANQGSEA. Overall study findings and caveats: The CD3+CD56-NKG2C+ fraction was also led by these clonotypes in several donors. Of CD8+ T cells, 1.0-7.0% belonged to dominant NKG2C+ clonotypes in five to seven donors.

TCRdb re-called the 5' RACE reads, yielding one record per CDR3 amino acid sequence without DNA. This sample's clone table lists about 260,000 distinct CDR3 sequences. This receptor was identified in a man younger than 30 in good health. The material sequenced was blood T cells: a sorted CD56 or NKG2C T cell subset, CD4+ or CD8+ T cells, or bulk PBMC T cells (not recorded which). The rearrangement joins TRBV29-1 to TRBJ2-3. The CDR3: CSSSSGDTQYF.